Below are 3 T cell receptor beta chains sequenced from a single sample in a study of T cell changes during pregnancy in multiple sclerosis. Generated by immunoSEQ multiplex PCR, the TCRdb table keeps only in-frame clones and is missing some. This sample has over 50,000 clones, with about 92% found just once. Sequenced here: CD4+ T cells from peripheral blood mononuclear cells, sampled after pregnancy. These TCRs come from a female donor with multiple sclerosis, enrolled in a pregnancy study.

The DNA of the CDR3 is TGTGCCAGTGATACTACAGGGGGGAATCAGCCCCAGCATTTT. Protein product: CASDTTGGNQPQHF. The gene calls are TRBV28 and TRBJ1-5, with TRBD1 matching 8 bases. The CDR3 extends over 14 amino acids. Germline CDR1 reads MDHEN; CDR2 reads SYDVKM. J lost 4 bases, V lost 9 bases, and 8 bases had no gene match.

The rearrangement joins TRBV19 to TRBJ1-5, with D tentatively TRBD1 (6 bases). CDR3 length equals 14 residues. Germline CDR1 and CDR2: LNHDA and SQIVND (reference sequence). V shed 5 bases and J shed 4 bases, with 12 bases lying between them. The DNA of the CDR3 is TGTGCCAGTAGTGCTCACAGGGAAAATCAGCCCCAGCATTTT. This translates into CASSAHRENQPQHF.

This chain uses TRBV19 with TRBJ2-3; TRBD2 might be the D (6 bases). The CDR3 length is 13 residues. V shed 8 bases and J shed 2 bases, with 11 bases lying between them. Per germline, CDR1 LNHDA and CDR2 SQIVND (reference sequence). CDR3 amino acids: CASAGPNTDTQYF. The CDR3 region has the DNA TGTGCCAGTGCGGGGCCCAACACAGATACGCAGTATTTT.